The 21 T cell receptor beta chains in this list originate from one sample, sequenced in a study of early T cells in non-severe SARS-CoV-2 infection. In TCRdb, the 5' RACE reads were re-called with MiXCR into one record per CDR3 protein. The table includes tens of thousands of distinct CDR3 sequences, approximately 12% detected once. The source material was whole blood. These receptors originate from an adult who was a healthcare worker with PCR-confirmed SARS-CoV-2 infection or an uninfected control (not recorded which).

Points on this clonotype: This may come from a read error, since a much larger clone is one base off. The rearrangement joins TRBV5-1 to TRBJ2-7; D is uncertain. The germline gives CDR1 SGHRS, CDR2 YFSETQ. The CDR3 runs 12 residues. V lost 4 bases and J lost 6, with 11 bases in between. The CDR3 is CASSLVLGEQYF. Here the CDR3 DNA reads TGCGCCAGCAGCCTTGTTTTGGGCGAGCAGTACTTC.

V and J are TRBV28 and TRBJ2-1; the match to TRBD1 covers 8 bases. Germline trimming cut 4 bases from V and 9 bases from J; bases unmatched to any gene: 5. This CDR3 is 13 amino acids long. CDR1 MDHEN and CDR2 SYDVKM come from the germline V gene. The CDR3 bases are TGTGCCAGCAGTTGGCTCGACAGGGGTGAGCAGTTCTTC. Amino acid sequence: CASSWLDRGEQFF.

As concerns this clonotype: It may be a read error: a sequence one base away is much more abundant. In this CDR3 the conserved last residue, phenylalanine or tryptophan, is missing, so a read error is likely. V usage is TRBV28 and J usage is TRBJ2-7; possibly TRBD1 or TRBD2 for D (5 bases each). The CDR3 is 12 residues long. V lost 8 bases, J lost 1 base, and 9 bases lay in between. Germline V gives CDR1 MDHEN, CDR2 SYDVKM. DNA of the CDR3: TGTGCCAGCTGGGGGAGTTCCTACGAGCAGTACTAC. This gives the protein CASWGSSYEQYY.

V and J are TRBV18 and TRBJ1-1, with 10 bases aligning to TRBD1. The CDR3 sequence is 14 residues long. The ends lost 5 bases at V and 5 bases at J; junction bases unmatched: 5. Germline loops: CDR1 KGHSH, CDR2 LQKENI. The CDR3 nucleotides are TGTGCCAGCTCAGAAGGACAGGGGGGAACTGAAGCTTTCTTT. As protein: CASSEGQGGTEAFF.

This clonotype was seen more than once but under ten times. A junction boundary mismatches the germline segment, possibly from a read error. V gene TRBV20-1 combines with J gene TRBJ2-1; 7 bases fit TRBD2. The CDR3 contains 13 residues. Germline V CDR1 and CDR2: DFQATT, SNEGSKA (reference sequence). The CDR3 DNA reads TGCAGTGCCAGAGGACCAACTAGCGATGAGCAGTTCTTC. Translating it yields CSARGPTSDEQFF.

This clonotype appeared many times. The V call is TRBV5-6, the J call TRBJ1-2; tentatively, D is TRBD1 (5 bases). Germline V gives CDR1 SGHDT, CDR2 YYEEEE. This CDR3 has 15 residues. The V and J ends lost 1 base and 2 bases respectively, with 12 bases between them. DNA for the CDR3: TGTGCCAGCAGCTTGTACGCAGGGACCAACTATGGCTACACCTTC. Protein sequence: CASSLYAGTNYGYTF.

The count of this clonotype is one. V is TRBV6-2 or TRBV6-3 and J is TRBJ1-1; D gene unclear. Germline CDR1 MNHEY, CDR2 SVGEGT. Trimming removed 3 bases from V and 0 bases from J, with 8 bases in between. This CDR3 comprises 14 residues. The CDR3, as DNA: TGTGCCAGCAGTTATCTCAGGATGAACACTGAAGCTTTCTTT. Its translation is CASSYLRMNTEAFF.

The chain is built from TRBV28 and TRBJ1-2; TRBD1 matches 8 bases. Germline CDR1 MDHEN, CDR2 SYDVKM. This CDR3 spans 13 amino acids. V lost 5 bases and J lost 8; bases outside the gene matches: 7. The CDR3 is CASSPRTGQGYTF. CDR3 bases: TGTGCCAGCAGTCCACGGACAGGGCAAGGCTACACCTTC.

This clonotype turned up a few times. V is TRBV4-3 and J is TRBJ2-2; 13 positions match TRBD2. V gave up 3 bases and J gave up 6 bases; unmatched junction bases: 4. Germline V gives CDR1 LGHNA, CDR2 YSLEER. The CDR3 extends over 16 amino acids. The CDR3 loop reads CASSHQLAGGPGELFF. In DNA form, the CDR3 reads TGCGCCAGCAGCCATCAACTAGCGGGGGGGCCCGGGGAGCTGTTTTTT.

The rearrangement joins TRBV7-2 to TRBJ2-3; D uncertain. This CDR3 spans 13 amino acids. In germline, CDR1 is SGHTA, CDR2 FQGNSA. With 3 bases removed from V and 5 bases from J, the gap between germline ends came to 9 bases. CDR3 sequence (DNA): TGTGCCAGCAGCTTTGCCTTCGGAGATACGCAGTATTTT. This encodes CASSFAFGDTQYF.

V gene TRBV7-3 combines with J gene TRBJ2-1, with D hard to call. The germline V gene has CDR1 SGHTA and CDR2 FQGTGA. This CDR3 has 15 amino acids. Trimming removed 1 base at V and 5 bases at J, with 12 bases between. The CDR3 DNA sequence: TGTGCCAGCAGCTTAAGTCCCCAAAGCCACAATGAGCAGTTCTTC. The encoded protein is CASSLSPQSHNEQFF.

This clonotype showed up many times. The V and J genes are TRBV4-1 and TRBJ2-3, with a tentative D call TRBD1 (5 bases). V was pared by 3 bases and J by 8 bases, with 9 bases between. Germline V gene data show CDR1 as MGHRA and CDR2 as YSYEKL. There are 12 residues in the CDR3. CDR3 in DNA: TGCGCCAGCAGCCAGGCCCAGGGTACGCAGTATTTT. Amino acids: CASSQAQGTQYF.

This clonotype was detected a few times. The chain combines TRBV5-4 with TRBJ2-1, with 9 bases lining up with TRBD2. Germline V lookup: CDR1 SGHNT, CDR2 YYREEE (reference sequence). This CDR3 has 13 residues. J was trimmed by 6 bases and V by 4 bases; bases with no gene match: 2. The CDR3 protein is CASSRAGGNEQFF. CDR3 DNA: TGTGCCAGCAGCCGAGCGGGGGGCAATGAGCAGTTCTTC.

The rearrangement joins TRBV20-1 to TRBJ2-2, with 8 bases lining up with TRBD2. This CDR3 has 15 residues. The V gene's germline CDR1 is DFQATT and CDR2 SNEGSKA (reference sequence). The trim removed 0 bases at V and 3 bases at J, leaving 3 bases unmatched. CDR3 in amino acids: CSARDPRGDTGELFF. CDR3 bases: TGCAGTGCTAGAGATCCGCGGGGGGACACCGGGGAGCTGTTTTTT.

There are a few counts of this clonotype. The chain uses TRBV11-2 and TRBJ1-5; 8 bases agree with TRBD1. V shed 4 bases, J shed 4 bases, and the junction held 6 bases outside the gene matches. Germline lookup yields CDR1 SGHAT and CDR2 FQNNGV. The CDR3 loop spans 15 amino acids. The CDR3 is CASSSTGQENQPQHF. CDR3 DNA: TGTGCCAGCAGCTCCACGGGACAGGAGAATCAGCCCCAGCATTTT.

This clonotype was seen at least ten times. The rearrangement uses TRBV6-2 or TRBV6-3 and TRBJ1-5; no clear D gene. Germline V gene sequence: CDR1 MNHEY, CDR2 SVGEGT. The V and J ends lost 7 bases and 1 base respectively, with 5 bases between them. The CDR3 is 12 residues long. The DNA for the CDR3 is TGTGCCAGCACTGACAGCAATCAGCCCCAGCATTTT. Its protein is CASTDSNQPQHF.

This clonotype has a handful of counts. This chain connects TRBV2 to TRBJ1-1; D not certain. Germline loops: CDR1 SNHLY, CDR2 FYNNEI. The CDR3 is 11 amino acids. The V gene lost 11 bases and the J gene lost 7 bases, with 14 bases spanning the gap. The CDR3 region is CASNMPGEAFF. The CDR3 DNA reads TGTGCCTCTAACATGCCGGGTGAAGCTTTCTTT.

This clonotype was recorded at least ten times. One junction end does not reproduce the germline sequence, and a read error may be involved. The CDR3 DNA reads as TGTGCCAGCAGCTTAGCTGTTCAAGGGACCCAGTACTTC. It codes for CASSLAVQGTQYF. This chain uses TRBV7-2 with TRBJ2-5; D unresolved. The CDR3 has 13 residues. Germline V lookup: CDR1 SGHTA, CDR2 FQGNSA.

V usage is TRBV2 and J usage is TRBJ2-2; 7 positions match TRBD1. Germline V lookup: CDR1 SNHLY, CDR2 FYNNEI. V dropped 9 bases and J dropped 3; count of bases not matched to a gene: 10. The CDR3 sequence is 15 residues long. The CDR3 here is CARAPGQRYTGELFF. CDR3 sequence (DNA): TGTGCCAGAGCCCCGGGACAGCGATACACCGGGGAGCTGTTTTTT.

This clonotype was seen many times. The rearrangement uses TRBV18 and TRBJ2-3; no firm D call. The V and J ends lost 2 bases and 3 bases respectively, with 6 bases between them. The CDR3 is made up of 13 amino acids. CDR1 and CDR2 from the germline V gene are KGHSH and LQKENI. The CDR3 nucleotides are TGTGCCAGCTCACCATATGAGACAGATACGCAGTATTTT. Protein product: CASSPYETDTQYF.

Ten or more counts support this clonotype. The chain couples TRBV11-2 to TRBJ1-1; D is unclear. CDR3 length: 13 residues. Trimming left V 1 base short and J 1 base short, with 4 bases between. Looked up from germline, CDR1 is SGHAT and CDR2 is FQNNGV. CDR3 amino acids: CASSLVGNTEAFF. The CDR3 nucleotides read TGTGCCAGCAGCTTAGTGGGGAACACTGAAGCTTTCTTT.